The T cell receptor beta chain described here comes from a study of cytomegalovirus exposure and HLA in healthy donors. V lost 10 bases, J lost 5 bases, and 7 bases lay in between. Germline-derived CDR1 and CDR2 are SNHLY and FYNNEI. The CDR3 runs to 10 residues. The primer mix had 60 Vbeta and 13 Jbeta primers. This table comes from immunoSEQ multiplex PCR, and its TCRdb copy is limited to in-frame clones, with some not included. Of over 85,000 clones listed, around four fifths were seen once; the top ten hold about 2%. In this sample, this clone turned up a few times. The clonotype comes from a man in his forties in good health and CMV-seronegative. Sequencing was done on a sample of PBMCs. The chain has TRBV2 and TRBJ2-3, with D perhaps matching TRBD1 (5 bases). CDR3 loop: CAIRGDTQYF. CDR3 in DNA: TGTGCCATAAGGGGAGATACGCAGTATTTT.